The present TCR beta chain was sequenced within a study of T cell repertoires in cytomegalovirus infection. TCRdb reprocessed the reads via MiXCR and lists one record per CDR3 protein. The sample has 200,000 to 300,000 distinct CDR3 sequences, roughly 15% seen once. Study-wide results and limits: Summed frequency of shared TCR beta families picked out CMV carriers who also had the relevant HLA. What dominated the ex vivo response were HLA-C-restricted CMV-specific TCR beta clonotypes.

The table lists this clonotype with a few counts. The antigen remains undetermined. Germline V lookup: CDR1 ENHRY, CDR2 SYGVKD. The length of the CDR3 is 12 residues. Trimming removed 6 bases from V and 8 bases from J, with 11 bases in between. The chain has TRBV10-3 and TRBJ2-1; the D gene could be TRBD1 or TRBD2 (5 bases each). Input material: PBMCs. This receptor was taken from a human donor in good health (CMV status not recorded). Some clones in this sample may be carry-over from other donors' samples. Written as DNA, the CDR3 is TGTGCCATCAGCGCAGGGACGGATGAGCAGTTCTTC. Its protein is CAISAGTDEQFF.